This passage covers 22 T cell receptor beta chains from one sample sequenced in a study. From the RT-PCR reads, TCRdb called clonotypes with MiXCR, one entry per CDR3 protein. The table records around 700,000 distinct CDR3 sequences, 13% to 15% of them present only once. Sequencing was performed on memory CD4+ T cells from blood. These receptors came from a female donor in good health, serving as a healthy control.

This clonotype was found a few times. The chain is built from TRBV5-1 and TRBJ2-1, with D possibly being TRBD2 (6 bases). Germline V gene sequence: CDR1 SGHRS, CDR2 YFSETQ. The ends were cut back, 7 bases at V and 4 bases at J, with 18 bases in the middle. The CDR3 contains 15 residues. CDR3 DNA: TGCGCCAGCGGGGCTAGCGTTGTATCGTACAATGAGCAGTTCTTC. Residues: CASGASVVSYNEQFF.

This clonotype was seen a few times. The genes are TRBV27 and TRBJ1-2; D is uncertain. Germline CDR1 and CDR2: MNHEY and SMNVEV (reference sequence). The CDR3 runs 13 residues. The V and J ends lost 3 bases and 5 bases respectively, with 10 bases between them. The CDR3 DNA follows: TGTGCCAGCAGTTTTGACGGGGTTTATGGCTACACCTTC. Translating gives CASSFDGVYGYTF.

The V call is TRBV6-2 or TRBV6-3, the J call TRBJ1-2; D is uncertain. V lost 7 bases and J lost 5, with 20 bases in between. Germline loops: CDR1 MNHEY, CDR2 SVGEGT. The CDR3 length is 15 residues. Here the CDR3 DNA reads TGTGCCAGCACTCTAGGGCCACTGTCCTCGTATGGCTACACCTTC. This encodes CASTLGPLSSYGYTF.

There are many counts of this clonotype. The CDR3 sequence is CATSRTGVFPLDGYTF. In DNA form, the CDR3 reads TGTGCCACCAGCAGGACAGGGGTTTTTCCCCTGGATGGCTACACCTTC. V is TRBV15 and J is TRBJ1-2; 8 nucleotides match TRBD1. V dropped 3 bases and J dropped 6; count of bases not matched to a gene: 12. Germline V gives CDR1 LNHNV, CDR2 YYDKDF (reference sequence). The CDR3 length is 16 residues. Full variable domain (rest looked up from reference TRBV15 and TRBJ1-2): DAMVIQNPRYQVTQFGKPVTLSCSQTLNHNVMYWYQQKSSQAPKLLFHYYDKDFNNEADTPDNFQSRRPNTSFCFLDIRSPGLGDTAMYLCATSRTGVFPLDGYTFGSGTRLTVV.

The CDR3 sequence: CASSLVSSGGTYEQYF. The CDR3 nucleotides are TGTGCCAGCAGCTTAGTCAGTTCTGGGGGGACCTACGAGCAGTACTTC. The chain combines TRBV11-2 with TRBJ2-7; a possible D gene is TRBD2 (6 bases). V lost 1 base, J lost 2 bases, and 15 bases lay in between. The CDR3 runs 16 residues. CDR1 and CDR2 from the germline V gene are SGHAT and FQNNGV.

This clonotype was counted a few times. J is TRBJ1-5 and V is TRBV6-2 or TRBV6-3; 7 bases agree with TRBD1. From germline, CDR1 is MNHEY and CDR2 SVGEGT. This CDR3 region has 17 residues. The ends lost 2 bases at V and 6 bases at J; junction bases unmatched: 13. The CDR3 spells CASSYPQLGGGVQPQHF. The CDR3 DNA reads TGTGCCAGCAGTTACCCCCAGTTAGGAGGGGGCGTTCAGCCCCAGCATTTT.

This clonotype was observed a handful of times. The V gene is TRBV20-1, the J gene TRBJ2-7; 8 bases are a match to TRBD1. The CDR3 sequence is 11 residues long. V trimming: 8 bases; J trimming: 0 bases; junction bases outside the gene matches: 0. Looked up from germline, CDR1 is DFQATT and CDR2 is SNEGSKA (reference sequence). CDR3 coding DNA: TGCAGTACAGGGGGCTCCTACGAGCAGTACTTC. It translates to CSTGGSYEQYF.

The rearrangement uses TRBV5-6 and TRBJ1-2; no definite D call. The CDR3 is 11 amino acids. V dropped 2 bases and J dropped 10 bases, with 9 bases sitting between them. Germline CDR1 and CDR2: SGHDT and YYEEEE. This CDR3 reads CASSFTTSYTF. The CDR3 DNA reads as TGTGCCAGCAGCTTCACCACTTCCTACACCTTC. The variable domain in full, with the rest retrieved from reference TRBV5-6 and TRBJ1-2, is DAGVTQSPTHLIKTRGQQVTLRCSPKSGHDTVSWYQQALGQGPQFIFQYYEEEERQRGNFPDRFSGHQFPNYSSELNVNALLLGDSALYLCASSFTTSYTFGSGTRLTVV.

In this sample, this clonotype turned up many times. The rearrangement joins TRBV20-1 to TRBJ1-2; TRBD1 aligns across 9 bases. Germline loops: CDR1 DFQATT, CDR2 SNEGSKA (reference sequence). This CDR3 is 12 amino acids long. Germline trimming cut 5 bases from V and 5 bases from J; bases unmatched to any gene: 3. The CDR3 region has the DNA TGCAGTGCTGCGGGGACAGGGTATGGCTACACCTTC. Its protein is CSAAGTGYGYTF.

This clonotype was recorded many times. The rearrangement links TRBV10-3 to TRBJ2-3; D might be TRBD1 (5 bases). The CDR3 has 12 amino acids. Germline assignment: CDR1 ENHRY and CDR2 SYGVKD. Trimming removed 10 bases from V and 4 bases from J, with 12 bases in between. The CDR3 sequence is CATGQIADTQYF. Here the CDR3 DNA reads TGTGCCACCGGACAAATTGCAGATACGCAGTATTTT.

This clonotype was seen repeatedly, ten times or more. The rearrangement links TRBV20-1 to TRBJ2-1; D is undetermined. Trimming took off 0 bases at V and 7 bases at J, with 10 bases between the two ends. CDR1 DFQATT and CDR2 SNEGSKA come from the germline V gene (reference sequence). The CDR3 consists of 13 residues. The CDR3 reads CSARDYQSNEQFF. The CDR3 DNA follows: TGCAGTGCTAGAGATTATCAATCGAATGAGCAGTTCTTC.

This clonotype has a single count. The rearrangement links TRBV11-2 to TRBJ1-1; D is possibly TRBD1 (5 bases). Trimming took off 5 bases at V and 10 bases at J, with 14 bases between the two ends. The CDR3 length is 12 residues. In germline, CDR1 is SGHAT, CDR2 FQNNGV. CDR3 in amino acids: CASSQRQGVAFF. The CDR3 nucleotides read TGTGCCAGCAGCCAGCGGCAAGGGGTAGCTTTCTTT.

With respect to this clonotype: A single base separates this from a much larger clone, so it may be a read error. The V gene is TRBV12-3 or TRBV12-4, the J gene TRBJ2-6, with D tentatively TRBD2 (6 bases). Trimming removed 6 bases from V and 5 bases from J, with 14 bases in between. The CDR3 extends over 15 amino acids. The CDR3, as DNA: TGTGCCAGCAGCTCTTTCAGGACTAGGGCCAACGTCCTGACTTTC. Its translation: CASSSFRTRANVLTF.

With regard to this clonotype: With a much larger clone just one base away, this may be a read error. The V gene is TRBV5-6, the J gene TRBJ2-2, with D perhaps TRBD1 or TRBD2 (5 bases each). V was trimmed by 3 bases and J by 4 bases, leaving 16 bases between them. Germline CDR1 SGHDT, CDR2 YYEEEE. The CDR3 consists of 16 residues. CDR3 protein: CASSWGPLPLTGELFF. The CDR3 coding sequence is TGTGCCAGCAGCTGGGGACCGCTACCACTCACCGGGGAGCTGTTTTTT.

This clonotype was counted ten times or more. V usage is TRBV10-2 and J usage is TRBJ2-7; D unclear. The CDR3 length is 13 residues. Germline lookup yields CDR1 WSHSY and CDR2 SAAADI. V dropped 6 bases and J dropped 4 bases, with 13 bases sitting between them. The CDR3 DNA follows: TGCGCCAGCAGCGACCTTAGTCGGTACGAGCAGTACTTC. The encoded protein is CASSDLSRYEQYF.

This rearrangement joins TRBV20-1 to TRBJ1-4; D remains unclear. The CDR3 loop spans 14 amino acids. V shed 5 bases and J shed 3 bases, with 13 bases lying between them. CDR1 is DFQATT and CDR2 is SNEGSKA in the germline V gene (reference sequence). Here the CDR3 DNA reads TGCAGTGCTCATACCCGGGTCTCTAATGAAAAACTGTTTTTT. It translates to CSAHTRVSNEKLFF.

V is TRBV20-1 and J is TRBJ2-7; 9 bases agree with TRBD2. From germline, CDR1 is DFQATT and CDR2 SNEGSKA (reference sequence). After removal of 5 bases from V and 6 bases from J, the junction contained 17 bases not matched to a gene. The CDR3 is 16 residues long. This chain's CDR3 is CSAPPPKVAGVGEQYF. CDR3 DNA sequence: TGCAGTGCTCCTCCCCCGAAGGTAGCGGGAGTAGGCGAGCAGTACTTC.

The V call is TRBV7-3, the J call TRBJ2-7, with 9 bases lining up with TRBD2. With V trimmed by 2 bases and J by 3 bases, 5 bases remained unmatched. CDR1 and CDR2 from the germline V gene are SGHTA and FQGTGA. This CDR3 is 15 amino acids long. The CDR3 sequence: CASSLQSSGVYEQYF. Here the CDR3 DNA reads TGTGCCAGCAGCTTACAGTCTAGCGGGGTCTACGAGCAGTACTTC.

At least ten counts were recorded for this clonotype. The chain couples TRBV9 to TRBJ2-2; D gene ambiguous. This CDR3 is built from 14 residues. From germline, CDR1 is SGDLS and CDR2 YYNGEE. Deletions cut 2 bases from V and 2 bases from J, with 7 bases between. CDR3 region: CASSVQGNTGELFF. CDR3 coding DNA: TGTGCCAGCAGCGTTCAAGGAAACACCGGGGAGCTGTTTTTT.

This clonotype was counted at least ten times. An end of the junction does not agree with germline; a read error may underlie this. The chain recombines TRBV20-1 with TRBJ2-5; tentative D call: TRBD2 (6 bases). The V gene's germline CDR1 is DFQATT and CDR2 SNEGSKA (reference sequence). The CDR3 has 13 residues. The CDR3 DNA reads as TGCAGTGCTGGAGAGCGGGCCGAGGAGACCCAGTACTTC. Protein sequence: CSAGERAEETQYF.

Only a few counts were recorded for this clonotype. The gene calls are TRBV20-1 and TRBJ2-5; D not resolved. From germline, CDR1 is DFQATT and CDR2 SNEGSKA (reference sequence). This CDR3 has 16 amino acids. The V end lost 3 bases, the J end lost 4 bases, and 21 bases lay between the germline ends. CDR3 loop: CSASPPGRGLGETQYF. CDR3 nucleotides: TGCAGTGCTAGCCCGCCGGGCCGTGGTTTGGGAGAGACCCAGTACTTC.

This sequence joins TRBV7-3 and TRBJ2-1, with 7 positions matching TRBD2. CDR3 length: 17 amino acids. The germline V gene has CDR1 SGHTA and CDR2 FQGTGA. The V and J ends lost 0 bases and 2 bases, in that order; junction bases with no gene match: 7. The CDR3 nucleotides read TGTGCCAGCAGCTTAACGGCTGGCGGGGGAACCTACAATGAGCAGTTCTTC. As protein: CASSLTAGGGTYNEQFF.